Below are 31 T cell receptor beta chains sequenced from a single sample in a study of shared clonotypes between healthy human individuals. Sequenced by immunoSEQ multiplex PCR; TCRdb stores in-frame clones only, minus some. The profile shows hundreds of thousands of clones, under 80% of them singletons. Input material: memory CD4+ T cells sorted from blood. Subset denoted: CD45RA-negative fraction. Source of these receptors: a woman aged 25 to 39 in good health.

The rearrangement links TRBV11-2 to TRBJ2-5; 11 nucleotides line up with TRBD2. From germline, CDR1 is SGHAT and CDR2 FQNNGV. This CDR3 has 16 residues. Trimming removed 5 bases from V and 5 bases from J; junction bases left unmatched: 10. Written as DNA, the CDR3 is TGTGCCAGCAGCCCCGCGGGACTAGCGGTCCTGGAGACCCAGTACTTC. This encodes CASSPAGLAVLETQYF.

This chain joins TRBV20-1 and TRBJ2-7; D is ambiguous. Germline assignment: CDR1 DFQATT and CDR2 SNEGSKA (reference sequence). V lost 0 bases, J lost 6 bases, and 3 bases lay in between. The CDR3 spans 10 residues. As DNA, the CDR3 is TGCAGTGCTAGAGAGAGCGAGCAGTACTTC. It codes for CSARESEQYF.

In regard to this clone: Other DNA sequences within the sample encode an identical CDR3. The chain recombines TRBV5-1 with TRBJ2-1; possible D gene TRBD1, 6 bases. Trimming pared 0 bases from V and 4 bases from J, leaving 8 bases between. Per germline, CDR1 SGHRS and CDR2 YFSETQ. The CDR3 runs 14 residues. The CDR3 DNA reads TGCGCCAGCAGCTTGGAAGGGGGTTACAATGAGCAGTTCTTC. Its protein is CASSLEGGYNEQFF.

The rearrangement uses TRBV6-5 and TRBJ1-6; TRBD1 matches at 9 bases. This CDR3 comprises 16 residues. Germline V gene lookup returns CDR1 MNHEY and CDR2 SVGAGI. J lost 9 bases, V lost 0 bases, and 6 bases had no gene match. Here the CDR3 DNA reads TGTGCCAGCAGTTACTCGAACAGGGGGCATGGTTCACCCCTCCACTTT. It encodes CASSYSNRGHGSPLHF.

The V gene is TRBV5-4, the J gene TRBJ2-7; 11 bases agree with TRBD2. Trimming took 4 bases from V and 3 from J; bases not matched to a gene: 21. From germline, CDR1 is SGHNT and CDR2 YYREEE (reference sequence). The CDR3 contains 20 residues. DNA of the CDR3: TGTGCCAGCAGCCCTGGGATAGCGGGAGGGCCGGAGGTGCCCCACTACGAGCAGTACTTC. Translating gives CASSPGIAGGPEVPHYEQYF.

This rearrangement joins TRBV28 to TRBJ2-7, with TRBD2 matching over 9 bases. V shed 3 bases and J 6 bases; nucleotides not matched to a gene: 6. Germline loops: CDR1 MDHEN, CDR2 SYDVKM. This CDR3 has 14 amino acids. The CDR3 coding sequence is TGTGCCAGCAGTTTGCGGGAGGGCCTCTTCGAGCAGTACTTC. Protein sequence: CASSLREGLFEQYF. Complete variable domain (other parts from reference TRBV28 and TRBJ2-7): DVKVTQSSRYLVKRTGEKVFLECVQDMDHENMFWYRQDPGLGLRLIYFSYDVKMKEKGDIPEGYSVSREKKERFSLILESASTNQTSMYLCASSLREGLFEQYFGPGTRLTVT.

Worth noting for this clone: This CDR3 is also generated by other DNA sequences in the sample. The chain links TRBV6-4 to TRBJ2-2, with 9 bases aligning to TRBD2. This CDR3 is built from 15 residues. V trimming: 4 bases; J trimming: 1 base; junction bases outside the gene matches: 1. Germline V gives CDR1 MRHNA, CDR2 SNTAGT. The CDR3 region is CASSATSGNTGELFF. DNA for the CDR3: TGTGCCAGCAGTGCGACTAGCGGGAACACCGGGGAGCTGTTTTTT.

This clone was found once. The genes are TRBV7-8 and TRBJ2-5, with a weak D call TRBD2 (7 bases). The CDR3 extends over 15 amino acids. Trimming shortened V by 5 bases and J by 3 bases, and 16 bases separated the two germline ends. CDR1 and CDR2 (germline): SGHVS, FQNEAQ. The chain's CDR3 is CASSRDQGTKETQYF. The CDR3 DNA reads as TGTGCCAGCAGCCGGGACCAGGGGACTAAAGAGACCCAGTACTTC. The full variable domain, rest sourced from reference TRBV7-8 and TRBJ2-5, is GAGVSQSPRYKVAKRGQDVALRCDPISGHVSLFWYQQALGQGPEFLTYFQNEAQLDKSGLPSDRFFAERPEGSVSTLKIQRTQQEDSAVYLCASSRDQGTKETQYFGPGTRLLVL.

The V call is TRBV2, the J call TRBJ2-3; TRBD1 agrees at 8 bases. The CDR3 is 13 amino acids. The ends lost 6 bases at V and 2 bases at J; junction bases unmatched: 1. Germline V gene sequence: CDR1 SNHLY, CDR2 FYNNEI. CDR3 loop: CASRGQATDTQYF. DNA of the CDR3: TGTGCCAGCAGGGGACAGGCCACAGATACGCAGTATTTT.

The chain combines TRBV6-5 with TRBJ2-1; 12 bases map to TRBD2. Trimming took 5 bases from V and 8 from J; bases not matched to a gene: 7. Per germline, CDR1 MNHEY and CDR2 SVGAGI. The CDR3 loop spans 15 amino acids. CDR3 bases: TGTGCCAGCAGTAAACGACTAGCGGGAGTTGATGAGCAGTTCTTC. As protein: CASSKRLAGVDEQFF.

CDR3 DNA: TGTGCCATCAGTGCGCTTACCAGCACTGAAGCTTTCTTT. This encodes CAISALTSTEAFF. The chain uses TRBV10-3 and TRBJ1-1; D remains unclear. From germline, CDR1 is ENHRY and CDR2 SYGVKD. Between the trimmed V and J ends, which lost 4 bases and 4 bases, there was a span of 10 bases. This CDR3 has 13 residues.

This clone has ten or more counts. The CDR3 reads CASSPLGLLTNQPQHF. The DNA for the CDR3 is TGTGCCAGCAGCCCCCTCGGACTACTCACCAATCAGCCCCAGCATTTT. The chain links TRBV27 to TRBJ1-5; no clear D. Germline V gene sequence: CDR1 MNHEY, CDR2 SMNVEV (reference sequence). This CDR3 has 16 residues. The V and J ends lost 6 bases and 3 bases respectively, with 18 bases between them.

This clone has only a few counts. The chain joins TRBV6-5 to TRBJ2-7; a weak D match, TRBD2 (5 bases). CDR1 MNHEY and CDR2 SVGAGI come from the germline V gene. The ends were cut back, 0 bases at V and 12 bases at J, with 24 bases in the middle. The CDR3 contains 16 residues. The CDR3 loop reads CASSYSIQGSSRRRYF. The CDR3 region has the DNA TGTGCCAGCAGTTACTCGATCCAAGGGTCTAGCCGCCGGAGGTACTTC.

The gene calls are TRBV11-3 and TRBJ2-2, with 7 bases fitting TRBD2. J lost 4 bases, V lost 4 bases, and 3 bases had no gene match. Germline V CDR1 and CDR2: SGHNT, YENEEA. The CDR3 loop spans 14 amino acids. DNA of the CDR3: TGTGCCAGCAGCTATGCTAGCGGCACCGGGGAGCTGTTTTTT. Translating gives CASSYASGTGELFF.

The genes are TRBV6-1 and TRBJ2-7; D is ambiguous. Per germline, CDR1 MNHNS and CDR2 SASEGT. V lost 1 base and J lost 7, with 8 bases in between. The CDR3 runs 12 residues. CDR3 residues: CASSEGYGEQYF. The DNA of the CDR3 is TGTGCCAGCAGTGAAGGCTACGGGGAGCAGTACTTC.

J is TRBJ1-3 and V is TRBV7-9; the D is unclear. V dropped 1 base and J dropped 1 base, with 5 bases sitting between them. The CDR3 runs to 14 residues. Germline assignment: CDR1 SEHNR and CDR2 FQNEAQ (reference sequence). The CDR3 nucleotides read TGTGCCAGCAGCTTAGAGCGGTCTGGAAACACCATATATTTT. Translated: CASSLERSGNTIYF.

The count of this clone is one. In DNA form, the CDR3 reads TGTGCCACCGGACTAGTGGGTGACGAGCAGTACTTC. Its translation: CATGLVGDEQYF. V gene TRBV27 combines with J gene TRBJ2-7; TRBD2 matches 7 bases. Unmatched junction bases numbered 8, after V lost 10 bases and J lost 5 bases. Germline lookup yields CDR1 MNHEY and CDR2 SMNVEV (reference sequence). The CDR3 contains 12 residues.

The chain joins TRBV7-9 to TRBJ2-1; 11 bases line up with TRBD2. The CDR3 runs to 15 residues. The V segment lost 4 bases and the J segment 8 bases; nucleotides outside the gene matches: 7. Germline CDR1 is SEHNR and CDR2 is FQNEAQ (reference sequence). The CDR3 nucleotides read TGTGCCAGCAGCTCCCGACTAGCGGGAATACATGAGCAGTTCTTC. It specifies CASSSRLAGIHEQFF.

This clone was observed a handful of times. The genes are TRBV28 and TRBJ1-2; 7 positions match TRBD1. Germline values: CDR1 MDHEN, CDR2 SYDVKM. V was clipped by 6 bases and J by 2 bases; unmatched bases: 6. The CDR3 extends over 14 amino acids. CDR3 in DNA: TGTGCCAGCAGCAGCCTGACAGGGAACTATGGCTACACCTTC. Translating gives CASSSLTGNYGYTF.

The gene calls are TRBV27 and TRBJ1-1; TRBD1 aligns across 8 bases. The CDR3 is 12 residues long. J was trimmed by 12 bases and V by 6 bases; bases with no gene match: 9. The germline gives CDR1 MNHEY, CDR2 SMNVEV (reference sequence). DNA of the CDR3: TGTGCCAGCAGAACCGGACAGGGTCGATCTTTCTTT. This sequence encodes CASRTGQGRSFF.

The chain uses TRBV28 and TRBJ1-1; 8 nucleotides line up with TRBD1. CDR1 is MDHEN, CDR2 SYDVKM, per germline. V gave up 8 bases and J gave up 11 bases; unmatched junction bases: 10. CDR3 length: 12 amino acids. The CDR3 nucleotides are TGTGCCAGCTGGACAGGGCCTAAACCGGCTTTCTTT. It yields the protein CASWTGPKPAFF. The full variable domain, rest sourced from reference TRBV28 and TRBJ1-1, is DVKVTQSSRYLVKRTGEKVFLECVQDMDHENMFWYRQDPGLGLRLIYFSYDVKMKEKGDIPEGYSVSREKKERFSLILESASTNQTSMYLCASWTGPKPAFFGQGTRLTVV.

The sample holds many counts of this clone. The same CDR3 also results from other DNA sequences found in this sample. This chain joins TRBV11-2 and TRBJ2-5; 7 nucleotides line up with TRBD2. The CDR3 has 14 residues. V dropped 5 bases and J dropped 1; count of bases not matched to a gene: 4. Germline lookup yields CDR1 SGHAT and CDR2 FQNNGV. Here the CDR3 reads CASSPGLLQETQYF. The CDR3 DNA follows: TGTGCCAGCAGCCCGGGACTACTCCAAGAGACCCAGTACTTC.

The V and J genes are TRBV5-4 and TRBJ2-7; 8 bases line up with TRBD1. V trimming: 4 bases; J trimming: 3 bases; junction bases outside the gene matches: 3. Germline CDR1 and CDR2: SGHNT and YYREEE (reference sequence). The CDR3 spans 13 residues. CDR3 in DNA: TGTGCCAGCAGCAACGGACAGGGCTACGAGCAGTACTTC. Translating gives CASSNGQGYEQYF.

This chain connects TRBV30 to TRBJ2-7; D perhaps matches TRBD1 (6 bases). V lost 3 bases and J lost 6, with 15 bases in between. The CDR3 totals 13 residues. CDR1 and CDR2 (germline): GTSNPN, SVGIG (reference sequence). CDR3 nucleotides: TGTGCCTGGAGCGCGATAACAGGGTCCGAGCAGTACTTC. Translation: CAWSAITGSEQYF.

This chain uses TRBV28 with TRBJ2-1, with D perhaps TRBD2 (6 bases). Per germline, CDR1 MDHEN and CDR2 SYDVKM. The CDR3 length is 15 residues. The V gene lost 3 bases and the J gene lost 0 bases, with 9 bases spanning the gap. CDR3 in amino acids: CASSFLGSSYNEQFF. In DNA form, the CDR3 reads TGTGCCAGCAGTTTTCTCGGGAGCTCCTACAATGAGCAGTTCTTC.

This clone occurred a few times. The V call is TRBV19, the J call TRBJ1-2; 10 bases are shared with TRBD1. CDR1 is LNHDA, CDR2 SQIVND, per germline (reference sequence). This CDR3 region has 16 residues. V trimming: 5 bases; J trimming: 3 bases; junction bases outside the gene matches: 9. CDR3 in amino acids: CASSPPGTGADYGYTF. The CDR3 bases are TGTGCCAGTAGTCCCCCCGGGACAGGGGCGGACTATGGCTACACCTTC. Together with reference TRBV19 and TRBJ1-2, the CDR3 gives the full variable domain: DGGITQSPKYLFRKEGQNVTLSCEQNLNHDAMYWYRQDPGQGLRLIYYSQIVNDFQKGDIAEGYSVSREKKESFPLTVTSAQKNPTAFYLCASSPPGTGADYGYTFGSGTRLTVV.

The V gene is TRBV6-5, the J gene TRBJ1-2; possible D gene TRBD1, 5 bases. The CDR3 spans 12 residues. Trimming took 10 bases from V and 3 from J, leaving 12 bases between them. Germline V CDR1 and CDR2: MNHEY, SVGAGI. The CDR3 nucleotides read TGTGCCACCCCGACAGTCTACTATGGCTACACCTTC. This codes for CATPTVYYGYTF.

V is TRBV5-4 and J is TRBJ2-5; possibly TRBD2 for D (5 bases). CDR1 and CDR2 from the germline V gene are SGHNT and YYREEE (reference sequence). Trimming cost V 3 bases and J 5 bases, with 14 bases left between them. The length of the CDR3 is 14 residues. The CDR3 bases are TGTGCCAGCAGCTCCTGGCGGGCCGGGGAGACCCAGTACTTC. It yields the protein CASSSWRAGETQYF.

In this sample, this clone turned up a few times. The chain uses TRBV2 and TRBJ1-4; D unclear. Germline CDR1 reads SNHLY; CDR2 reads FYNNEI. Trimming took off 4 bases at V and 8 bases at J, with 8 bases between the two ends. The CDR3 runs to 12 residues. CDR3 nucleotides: TGTGCCAGCAGTGGAGCAGCGGAAAAACTGTTTTTT. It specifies CASSGAAEKLFF.

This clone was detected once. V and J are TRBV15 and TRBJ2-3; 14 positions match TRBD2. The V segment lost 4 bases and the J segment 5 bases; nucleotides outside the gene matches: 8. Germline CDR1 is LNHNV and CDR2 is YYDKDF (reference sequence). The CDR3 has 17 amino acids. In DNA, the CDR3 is TGTGCCACCAGCACCCGACTAGCGGGAGGGAAGGTAGATACGCAGTATTTT. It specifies CATSTRLAGGKVDTQYF.

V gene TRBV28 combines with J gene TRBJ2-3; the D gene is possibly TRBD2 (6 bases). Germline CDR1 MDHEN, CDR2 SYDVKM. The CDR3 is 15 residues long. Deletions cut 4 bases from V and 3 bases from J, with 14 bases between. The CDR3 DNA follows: TGTGCCAGCAGTTCTGTAGCGGTGACAACAGATACGCAGTATTTT. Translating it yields CASSSVAVTTDTQYF.